This T cell receptor (beta chain) comes out of a study of blood T cell repertoires in COVID-19 (dated by TCRdb to 2019 to 2021). For the wider study: The collaborator samples originated in the United States, Italy and Spain and spanned the acute and convalescent phases of COVID-19. The prospective study material was composed of cDNA or gDNA derived from T cells, B-cell-depleted T cells, or PBMCs. Subjects who had been exposed to COVID-19, were actively infected with it, or had recovered from it provided the deeply sampled blood TCRbeta repertoires that made up the dataset. The repertoires were made available in a free public database intended to serve as a resource for research on the immune response to SARS-CoV-2. Samples were obtained from the ongoing ImmuneRACE study (first 160 participants) and from over a thousand subjects provided by 6 global collaborators. The sample metadata nearly always contained a de-identified subject ID, COVID-19 status, age in years and sex. Where available, HLA class I and class II types were taken from metadata supplied by the sample provider and were not determined by assay-based typing.

Study-level results and caveats: Clinical and demographic metadata were provided uncurated, with the amount varying by source and participant.

The germline V end is reduced by 6 bases and the J end by 5 bases; junction bases left unmatched: 9. CDR1 and CDR2 are drawn from the germline V gene: MDHEN, SYDVKM. The cysteine opens and the phenylalanine closes a CDR3 of 15 amino acids. The kept DNA is CDR3 alone, 45 bases in frame from the first base. As to this clone: The antigen it recognizes is unknown. Within one base of it there is no much larger clone, and no base qualities were kept.

TCRbeta CDR3 regions were amplified from genomic DNA by means of the immunoSEQ Assay, a bias-controlled multiplex PCR. The authors processed their data as follows. The number of nucleated cells in each sample was estimated by amplification of reference gene primers within the assay. Sequence reads were collapsed and filtered to measure the absolute abundance of every unique TCRbeta CDR3 rearrangement. For each sample, productive Simpson clonality was calculated by taking the square root of Simpson's diversity index across productive rearrangements. Sourced from immuneACCESS, this table was stored by TCRdb with only in-frame sequences that have V and J called. A share of the clones is absent; for the studies checked, an unresolved V gene accounts for under half, and the remainder has no known explanation. The V and J calls and clone size are taken from that table; D and trimming were inferred from the DNA. The sample table lists 300,000 to 350,000 clones, around nine tenths of them with a count of one. Jointly, the top ten make up around 0.92% of the sample.

Participants in the prospective study were enrolled through a virtual design, were aged 18 to 89 years, and lived in about two dozen United States geographic areas. In the prospective study, cohorts were assigned on the basis of participant-reported clinical history obtained from a screening survey and a study questionnaire. Exposed participants had been in contact, within 2 weeks of entering the study, with a person who had a PCR-confirmed or clinician-diagnosed case of COVID-19. Each participant in the prospective study had whole blood, serum and a nasopharyngeal or oropharyngeal swab collected by mobile phlebotomists. Additional blood draws and questionnaires over an approximately 2-month period could optionally be provided by prospective study participants. Blood samples from the prospective study were shipped frozen or at room temperature prior to DNA extraction.

The clonotype was recovered from a woman aged 25 to 39 who had been exposed to COVID-19. The receptor chain draws on TRBV28 and TRBJ2-3; 9 bases in between match TRBD1. The specimen was PBMCs or T cells enriched from blood (not recorded which). The nucleotide sequence reads as follows: TGTGCCAGCAGGCCGACGGGACAGGGAATAGATACGCAGTATTTT. The encoded protein is CASRPTGQGIDTQYF.